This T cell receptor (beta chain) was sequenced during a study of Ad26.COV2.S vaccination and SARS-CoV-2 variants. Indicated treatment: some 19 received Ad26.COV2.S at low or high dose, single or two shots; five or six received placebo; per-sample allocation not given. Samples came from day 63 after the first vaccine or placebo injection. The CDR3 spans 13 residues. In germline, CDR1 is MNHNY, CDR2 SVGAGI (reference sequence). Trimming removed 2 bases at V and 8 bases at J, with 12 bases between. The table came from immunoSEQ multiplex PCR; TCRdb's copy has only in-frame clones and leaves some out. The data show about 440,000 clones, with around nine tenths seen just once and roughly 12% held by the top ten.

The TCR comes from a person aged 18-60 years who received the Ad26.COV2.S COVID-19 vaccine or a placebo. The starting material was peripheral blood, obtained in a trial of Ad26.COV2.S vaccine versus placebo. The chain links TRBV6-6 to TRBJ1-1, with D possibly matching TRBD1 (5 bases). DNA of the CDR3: TGTGCCAGCAGTTACCTCCGGGGCGCCGAAGCTTTCTTT. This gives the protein CASSYLRGAEAFF.